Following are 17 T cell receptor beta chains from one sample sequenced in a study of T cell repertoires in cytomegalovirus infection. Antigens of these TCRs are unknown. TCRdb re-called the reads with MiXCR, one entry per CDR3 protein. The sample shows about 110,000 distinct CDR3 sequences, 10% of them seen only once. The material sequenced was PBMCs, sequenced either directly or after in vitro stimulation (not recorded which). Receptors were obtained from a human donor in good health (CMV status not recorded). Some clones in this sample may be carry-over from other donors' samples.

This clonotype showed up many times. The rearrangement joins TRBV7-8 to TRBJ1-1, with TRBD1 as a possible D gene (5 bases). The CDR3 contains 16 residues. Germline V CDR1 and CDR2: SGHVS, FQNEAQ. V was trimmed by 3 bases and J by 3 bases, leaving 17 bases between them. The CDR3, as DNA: TGTGCCAGCAGCTTCACCCCGGGGGGAGGGGACACTGAAGCTTTCTTT. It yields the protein CASSFTPGGGDTEAFF.

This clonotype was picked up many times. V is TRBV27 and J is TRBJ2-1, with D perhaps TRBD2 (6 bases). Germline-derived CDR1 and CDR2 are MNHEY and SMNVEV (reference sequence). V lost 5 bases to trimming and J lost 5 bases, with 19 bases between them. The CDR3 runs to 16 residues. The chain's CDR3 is CASSLLTVEGNNEQFF. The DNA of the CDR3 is TGTGCCAGCAGTCTACTCACGGTGGAGGGGAACAATGAGCAGTTCTTC.

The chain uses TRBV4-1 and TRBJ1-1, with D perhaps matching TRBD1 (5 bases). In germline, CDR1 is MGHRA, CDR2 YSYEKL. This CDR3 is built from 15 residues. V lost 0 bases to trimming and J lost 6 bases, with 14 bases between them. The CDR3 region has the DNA TGCGCCAGCAGCCAAGAAAGGGCAGGGCCGTCTGAAGCTTTCTTT. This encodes CASSQERAGPSEAFF.

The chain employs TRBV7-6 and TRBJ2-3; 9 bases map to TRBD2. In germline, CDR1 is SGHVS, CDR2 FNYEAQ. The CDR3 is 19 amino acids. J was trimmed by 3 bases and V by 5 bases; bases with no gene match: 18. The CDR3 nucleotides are TGTGCCAGCAGCCCGGGGGCGGCGGCGGGAGGGCCCAGGACAGATACGCAGTATTTT. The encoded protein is CASSPGAAAGGPRTDTQYF.

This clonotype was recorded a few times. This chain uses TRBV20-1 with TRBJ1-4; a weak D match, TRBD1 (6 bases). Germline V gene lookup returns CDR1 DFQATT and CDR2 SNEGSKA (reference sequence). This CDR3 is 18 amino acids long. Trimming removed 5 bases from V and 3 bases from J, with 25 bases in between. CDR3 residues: CSAAVHRDLSWANEKLFF. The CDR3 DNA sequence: TGCAGTGCTGCCGTTCACAGGGACCTCTCGTGGGCTAATGAAAAACTGTTTTTT.

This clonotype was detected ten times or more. The chain's CDR3 is CASSLNPAWTDTQYF. CDR3 bases: TGTGCCAGCAGCCTGAACCCGGCATGGACAGATACGCAGTATTTT. The chain links TRBV5-4 to TRBJ2-3; no clear D gene. The V and J ends lost 4 bases and 3 bases respectively, with 15 bases between them. The CDR3 is 15 amino acids. In germline, CDR1 is SGHNT, CDR2 YYREEE (reference sequence).

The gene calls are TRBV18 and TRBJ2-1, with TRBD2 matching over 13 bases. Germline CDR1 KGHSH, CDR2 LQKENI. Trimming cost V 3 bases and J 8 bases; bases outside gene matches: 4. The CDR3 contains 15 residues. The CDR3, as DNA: TGTGCCAGCTCACCTCAACTAGCGGGAGGGGATGAGCAGTTCTTC. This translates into CASSPQLAGGDEQFF.

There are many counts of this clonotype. The CDR3 is CASSSGQEHNYGYTF. CDR3 DNA sequence: TGTGCCAGCAGCTCGGGACAGGAACACAACTATGGCTACACCTTC. The V gene is TRBV11-3, the J gene TRBJ1-2, with 8 bases that match TRBD1. V dropped 4 bases and J dropped 2; count of bases not matched to a gene: 6. This CDR3 comprises 15 residues. Germline-derived CDR1 and CDR2 are SGHNT and YENEEA.

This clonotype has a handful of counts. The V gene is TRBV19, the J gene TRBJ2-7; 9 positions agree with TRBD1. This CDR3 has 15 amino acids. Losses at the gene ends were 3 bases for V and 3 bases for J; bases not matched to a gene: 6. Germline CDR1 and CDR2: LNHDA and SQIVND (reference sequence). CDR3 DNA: TGTGCCAGTAGTATCCCGGGACAGGGAAACTACGAGCAGTACTTC. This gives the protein CASSIPGQGNYEQYF.

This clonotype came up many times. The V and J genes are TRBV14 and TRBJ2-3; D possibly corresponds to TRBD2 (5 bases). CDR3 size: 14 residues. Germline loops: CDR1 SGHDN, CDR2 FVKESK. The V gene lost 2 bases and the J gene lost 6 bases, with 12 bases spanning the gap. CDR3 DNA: TGTGCCAGCAGCCAATTCCCGGGGTCGGATACGCAGTATTTT. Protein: CASSQFPGSDTQYF.

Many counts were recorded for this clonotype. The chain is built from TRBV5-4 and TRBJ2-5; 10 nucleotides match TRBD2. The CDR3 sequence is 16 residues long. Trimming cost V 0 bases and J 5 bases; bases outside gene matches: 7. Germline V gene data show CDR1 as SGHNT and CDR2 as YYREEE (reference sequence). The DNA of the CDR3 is TGTGCCAGCAGCTTGGAGGCTAGCGGGAGTTTTGAGACCCAGTACTTC. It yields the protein CASSLEASGSFETQYF. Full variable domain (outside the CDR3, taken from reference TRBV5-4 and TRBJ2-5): ETGVTQSPTHLIKTRGQQVTLRCSSQSGHNTVSWYQQALGQGPQFIFQYYREEENGRGNFPPRFSGLQFPNYSSELNVNALELDDSALYLCASSLEASGSFETQYFGPGTRLLVL.

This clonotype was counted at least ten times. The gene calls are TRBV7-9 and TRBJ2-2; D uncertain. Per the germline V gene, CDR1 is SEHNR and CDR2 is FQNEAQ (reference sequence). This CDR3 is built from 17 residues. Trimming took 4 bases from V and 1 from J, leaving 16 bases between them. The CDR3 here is CASSSLGRLENTGELFF. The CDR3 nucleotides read TGTGCCAGCAGCTCATTGGGCAGACTGGAGAACACCGGGGAGCTGTTTTTT.

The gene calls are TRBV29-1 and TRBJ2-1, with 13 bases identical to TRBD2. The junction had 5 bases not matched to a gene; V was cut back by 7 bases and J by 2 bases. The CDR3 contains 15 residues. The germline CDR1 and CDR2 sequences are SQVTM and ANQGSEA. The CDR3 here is CSGTSGSLTYNEQFF. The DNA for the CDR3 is TGCAGCGGGACTAGCGGGAGTCTCACCTACAATGAGCAGTTCTTC.

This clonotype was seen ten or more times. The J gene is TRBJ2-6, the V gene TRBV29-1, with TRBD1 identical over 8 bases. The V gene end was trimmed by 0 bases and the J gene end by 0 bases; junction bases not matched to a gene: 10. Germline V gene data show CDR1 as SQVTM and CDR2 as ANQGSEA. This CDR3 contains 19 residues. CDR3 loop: CSVEDARTGKSSGANVLTF. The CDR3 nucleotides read TGCAGCGTTGAAGATGCCCGGACAGGGAAAAGCTCTGGGGCCAACGTCCTGACTTTC.

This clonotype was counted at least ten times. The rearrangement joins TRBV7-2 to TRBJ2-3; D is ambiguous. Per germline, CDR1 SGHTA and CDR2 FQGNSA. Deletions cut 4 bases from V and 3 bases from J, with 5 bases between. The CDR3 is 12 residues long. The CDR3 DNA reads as TGTGCCAGCAGCTATTATACAGATACGCAGTATTTT. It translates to CASSYYTDTQYF.

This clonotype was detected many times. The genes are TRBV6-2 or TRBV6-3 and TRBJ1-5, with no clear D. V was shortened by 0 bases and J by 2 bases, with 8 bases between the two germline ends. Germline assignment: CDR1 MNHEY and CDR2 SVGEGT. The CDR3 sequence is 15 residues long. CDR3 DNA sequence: TGTGCCAGCAGTTACTCAGGATATGGCAATCAGCCCCAGCATTTT. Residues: CASSYSGYGNQPQHF.

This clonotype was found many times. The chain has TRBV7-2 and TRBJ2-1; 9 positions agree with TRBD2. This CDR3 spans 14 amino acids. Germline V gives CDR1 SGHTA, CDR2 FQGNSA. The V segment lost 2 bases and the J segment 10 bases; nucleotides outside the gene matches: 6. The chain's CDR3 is CASSLSAGGREQFF. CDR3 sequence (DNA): TGTGCCAGCAGCTTATCGGCGGGAGGGCGGGAGCAGTTCTTC.